This T cell receptor beta chain is drawn from a study of T cell responses to AZD1222 COVID-19 vaccine. Germline CDR1 SGHVS, CDR2 FQNEAQ. Germline trimming cut 0 bases from V and 0 bases from J; bases unmatched to any gene: 2. The CDR3 sequence is 16 residues long. TCRdb keeps only in-frame clones here, not all; method: immunoSEQ multiplex PCR. Among tens of thousands of clones, approximately 79% were seen once, and the ten largest hold roughly 20%. The rearrangement joins TRBV7-8 to TRBJ1-5; 7 bases agree with TRBD1. The sequence was obtained from an adult in good health. Sequenced here: peripheral blood, sampled on day 0 of MenACWY control vaccination. DNA for the CDR3: TGTGCCAGCAGCTTAGCACAGGGGAATAGCAATCAGCCCCAGCATTTT. Translation gives CASSLAQGNSNQPQHF.